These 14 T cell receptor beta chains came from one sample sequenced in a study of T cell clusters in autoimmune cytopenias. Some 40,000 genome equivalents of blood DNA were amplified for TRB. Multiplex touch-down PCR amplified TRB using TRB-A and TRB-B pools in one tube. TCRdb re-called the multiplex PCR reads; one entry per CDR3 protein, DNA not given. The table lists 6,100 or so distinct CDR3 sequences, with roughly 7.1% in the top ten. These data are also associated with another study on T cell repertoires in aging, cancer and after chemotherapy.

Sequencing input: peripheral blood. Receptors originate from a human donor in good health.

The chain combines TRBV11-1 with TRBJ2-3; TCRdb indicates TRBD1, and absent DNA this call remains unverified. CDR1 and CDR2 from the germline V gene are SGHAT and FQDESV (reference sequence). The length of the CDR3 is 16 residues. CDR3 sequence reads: CASSSPRGCSTDTQYF.

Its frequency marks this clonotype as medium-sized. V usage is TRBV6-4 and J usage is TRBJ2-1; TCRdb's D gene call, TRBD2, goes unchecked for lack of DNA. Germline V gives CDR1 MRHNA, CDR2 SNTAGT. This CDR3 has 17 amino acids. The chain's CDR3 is CASSLSGTSGSYNEQFF.

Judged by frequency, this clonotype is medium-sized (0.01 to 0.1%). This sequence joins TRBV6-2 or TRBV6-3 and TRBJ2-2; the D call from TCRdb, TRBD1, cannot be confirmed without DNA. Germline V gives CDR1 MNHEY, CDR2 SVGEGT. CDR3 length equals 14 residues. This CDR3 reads CASTRGGATGELFF.

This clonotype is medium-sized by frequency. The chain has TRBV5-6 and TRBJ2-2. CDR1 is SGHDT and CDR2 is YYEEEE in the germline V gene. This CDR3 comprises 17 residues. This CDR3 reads CASSLDLQFSYTGELFF.

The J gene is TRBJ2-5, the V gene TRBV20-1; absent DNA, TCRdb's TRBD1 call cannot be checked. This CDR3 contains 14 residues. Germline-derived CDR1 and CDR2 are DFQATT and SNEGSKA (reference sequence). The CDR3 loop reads CSATGTGIQETQYF.

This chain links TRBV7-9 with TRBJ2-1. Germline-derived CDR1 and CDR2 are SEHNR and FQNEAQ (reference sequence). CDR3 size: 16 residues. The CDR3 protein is CASSLDGDSSYNEQFF.

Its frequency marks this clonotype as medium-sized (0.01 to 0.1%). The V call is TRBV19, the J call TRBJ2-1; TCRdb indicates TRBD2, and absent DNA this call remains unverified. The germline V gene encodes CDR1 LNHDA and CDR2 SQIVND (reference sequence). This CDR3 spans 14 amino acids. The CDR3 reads CASSGTSLYNEQFF.

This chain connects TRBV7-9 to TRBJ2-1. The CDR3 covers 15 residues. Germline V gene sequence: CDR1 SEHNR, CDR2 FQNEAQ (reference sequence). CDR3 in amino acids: CASSLKNPDYNEQFF.

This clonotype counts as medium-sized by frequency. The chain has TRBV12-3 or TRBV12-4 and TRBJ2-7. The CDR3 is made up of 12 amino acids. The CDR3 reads CASSRSSYEQYF.

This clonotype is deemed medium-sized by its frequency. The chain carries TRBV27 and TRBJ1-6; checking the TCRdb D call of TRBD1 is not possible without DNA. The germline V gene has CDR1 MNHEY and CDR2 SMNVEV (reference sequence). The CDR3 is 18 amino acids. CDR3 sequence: CASRKTGGGQTGNSPLHF.

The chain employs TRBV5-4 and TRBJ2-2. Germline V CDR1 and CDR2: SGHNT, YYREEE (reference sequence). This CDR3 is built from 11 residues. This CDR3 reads CASSLPGEMFF.

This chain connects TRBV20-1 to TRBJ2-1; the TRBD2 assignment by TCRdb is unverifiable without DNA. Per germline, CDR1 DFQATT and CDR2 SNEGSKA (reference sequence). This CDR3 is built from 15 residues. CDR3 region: CSADLAGVLYNEQFF.

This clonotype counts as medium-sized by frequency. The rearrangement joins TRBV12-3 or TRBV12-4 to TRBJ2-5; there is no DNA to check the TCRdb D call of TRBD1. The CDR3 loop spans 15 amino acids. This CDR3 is CASSPPWEQGETQYF.

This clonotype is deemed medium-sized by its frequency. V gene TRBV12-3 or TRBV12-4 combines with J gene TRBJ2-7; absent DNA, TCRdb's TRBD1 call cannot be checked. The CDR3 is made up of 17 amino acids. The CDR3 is CASRWGQGTRRTGEQYF.